Below, 30 T cell receptor beta chains from the same sample are listed, as sequenced in a study of blood T cell repertoires in COVID-19 (dated by TCRdb to 2019 to 2021). Library generation was performed with the immunoSEQ multiplex PCR assay. TCRdb holds this immuneACCESS table with in-frame rearrangements only. Some clones are missing; in checked studies, unresolved V genes explain under half, and the rest has no known cause. This sample gives 150,000 to 200,000 clones in total; roughly 85% of them show up just once. The biggest ten clones account for 5.2% of the sample. Sample: peripheral blood. These receptors all come from a woman in her twenties or thirties with acute or convalescent COVID-19.

This clone was counted a few times. This rearrangement joins TRBV12-3 or TRBV12-4 to TRBJ1-5; maybe TRBD1 (5 bases). The CDR3 is made up of 13 amino acids. V lost 5 bases, J lost 4 bases, and 9 bases lay in between. The CDR3 bases are TGTGCCAGCAGTGCCGGGGGGAATCAGCCCCAGCATTTT. It translates to CASSAGGNQPQHF.

This clone was seen a single time. V gene TRBV28 combines with J gene TRBJ1-2, with 9 nucleotides matching TRBD1. The CDR3 is 15 amino acids. Trimming took 10 bases from V and 4 from J; bases not matched to a gene: 13. Germline values: CDR1 MDHEN, CDR2 SYDVKM. The CDR3 sequence is CATSEGQGYFYGYTF. CDR3 DNA: TGTGCCACCTCGGAGGGACAGGGTTATTTCTATGGCTACACCTTC.

This chain uses TRBV9 with TRBJ2-2; 7 bases are a match to TRBD2. V gave up 0 bases and J gave up 4 bases; unmatched junction bases: 6. The CDR3 spans 16 residues. The germline V gene has CDR1 SGDLS and CDR2 YYNGEE. CDR3 coding DNA: TGTGCCAGCAGCGTAGAACTAGCGACGGGCACCGGGGAGCTGTTTTTT. Translated, it gives CASSVELATGTGELFF. The full variable domain, with the rest looked up from reference TRBV9 and TRBJ2-2, is DSGVTQTPKHLITATGQRVTLRCSPRSGDLSVYWYQQSLDQGLQFLIQYYNGEERAKGNILERFSAQQFPDLHSELNLSSLELGDSALYFCASSVELATGTGELFFGEGSRLTVL.

This sequence joins TRBV7-2 and TRBJ2-1, with 8 bases that match TRBD2. CDR3 length equals 12 residues. Per germline, CDR1 SGHTA and CDR2 FQGNSA. V shed 3 bases, J shed 12 bases, and the junction held 4 bases outside the gene matches. For the CDR3, the DNA is TGTGCCAGCAGCTTCGGGGGGGGTCGGCAGTTCTTC. It codes for CASSFGGGRQFF.

CDR3 coding DNA: TGTGCCAGCAGTCGACGGGACAGGGTCAGGGAGACCCAGTACTTC. It yields the protein CASSRRDRVRETQYF. This chain links TRBV28 with TRBJ2-5; TRBD1 aligns across 9 bases. The CDR3 spans 15 residues. CDR1 MDHEN and CDR2 SYDVKM come from the germline V gene. Trimming at V came to 5 bases and at J to 5 bases, leaving 9 bases not matched to a gene.

The chain uses TRBV7-2 and TRBJ2-1; D not resolved. The CDR3 is made up of 14 amino acids. The V and J ends lost 3 bases and 2 bases respectively, with 8 bases between them. Germline V CDR1 and CDR2: SGHTA, FQGNSA. CDR3: CASSFDQAYNEQFF. CDR3 coding DNA: TGTGCCAGCAGCTTTGACCAGGCCTACAATGAGCAGTTCTTC.

The chain is built from TRBV14 and TRBJ1-6, with TRBD1 matching 9 bases. V gave up 4 bases and J gave up 13 bases; unmatched junction bases: 8. The CDR3 totals 14 residues. Germline CDR1 is SGHDN and CDR2 is FVKESK. This CDR3 reads CASSLGQGLSPLHF. CDR3 in DNA: TGTGCCAGCAGCCTGGGACAGGGATTGTCGCCCCTCCACTTT. Using reference TRBV14 and TRBJ1-6 for the parts outside the CDR3, the full variable domain is EAGVTQFPSHSVIEKGQTVTLRCDPISGHDNLYWYRRVMGKEIKFLLHFVKESKQDESGMPNNRFLAERTGGTYSTLKVQPAELEDSGVYFCASSLGQGLSPLHFGNGTRLTVT.

V gene TRBV5-1 combines with J gene TRBJ1-2; D may be TRBD1 (6 bases). Between the trimmed V and J ends, which lost 0 bases and 7 bases, there was a span of 10 bases. Germline values: CDR1 SGHRS, CDR2 YFSETQ. This CDR3 has 13 amino acids. This CDR3 reads CASSLAGAGGYTF. CDR3 nucleotides: TGCGCCAGCAGCTTGGCAGGGGCTGGTGGCTACACCTTC. The full variable domain, completed using reference TRBV5-1 and TRBJ1-2, is KAGVTQTPRYLIKTRGQQVTLSCSPISGHRSVSWYQQTPGQGLQFLFEYFSETQRNKGNFPGRFSGRQFSNSRSEMNVSTLELGDSALYLCASSLAGAGGYTFGSGTRLTVV.

This sequence joins TRBV7-2 and TRBJ2-7; TRBD2 matches 9 bases. The CDR3 has 17 residues. Germline-derived CDR1 and CDR2 are SGHTA and FQGNSA. V lost 1 base, J lost 0 bases, and 7 bases stayed unmatched. CDR3 protein: CASSLVGTSGSSYEQYF. The DNA of the CDR3 is TGTGCCAGCAGCTTAGTTGGTACTAGCGGGTCCTCCTACGAGCAGTACTTC.

V and J are TRBV6-1 and TRBJ1-3, with D tentatively TRBD1 (6 bases). The germline V and J ends were trimmed by 1 base and 9 bases, with 10 bases remaining between them. The CDR3 consists of 13 residues. Germline CDR1 and CDR2: MNHNS and SASEGT. The CDR3 protein is CASSEGGHSTIYF. Here the CDR3 DNA reads TGTGCCAGCAGTGAAGGGGGACACTCCACCATATATTTT.

This clone was seen just once. The J gene is TRBJ2-5, the V gene TRBV27, with 11 bases identical to TRBD2. The CDR3 has 15 amino acids. Germline V lookup: CDR1 MNHEY, CDR2 SMNVEV (reference sequence). Trimming at V came to 3 bases and at J to 4 bases, leaving 4 bases not matched to a gene. The CDR3 DNA reads as TGTGCCAGCAGTTTTGGACTAGCGGGCGGAGAGACCCAGTACTTC. Its translation: CASSFGLAGGETQYF.

J is TRBJ1-5 and V is TRBV18, with D tentatively TRBD1 (6 bases). CDR1 is KGHSH, CDR2 LQKENI, per germline. The ends were cut back, 4 bases at V and 7 bases at J, with 20 bases in the middle. The CDR3 runs 16 residues. In nucleotides, the CDR3 is TGTGCCAGCTCACGTAGGGATGGGGGCTTGATCCAGCCCCAGCATTTT. Protein sequence: CASSRRDGGLIQPQHF.

The J gene is TRBJ1-2, the V gene TRBV29-1; TRBD1 is a possible D gene (5 bases). The CDR3 totals 12 residues. CDR1 is SQVTM, CDR2 ANQGSEA, per germline. V was cut by 6 bases and J by 8 bases, with 16 bases left in between. The CDR3 nucleotides read TGCAGCGTCCAGGACACTATGGGGGGCTACACCTTC. This sequence encodes CSVQDTMGGYTF.

With respect to this clone: The sample has other DNA sequences that encode this CDR3 too. V gene TRBV19 combines with J gene TRBJ1-1, with D uncertain. The CDR3 covers 15 residues. The V gene's germline CDR1 is LNHDA and CDR2 SQIVND (reference sequence). The V gene lost 0 bases and the J gene lost 3 bases, with 11 bases spanning the gap. CDR3 region: CASSIDRGRDTEAFF. The CDR3, as DNA: TGTGCCAGTAGTATAGATCGAGGTCGAGACACTGAAGCTTTCTTT.

The V gene is TRBV27, the J gene TRBJ1-6; possible D gene TRBD1, 6 bases. Germline loops: CDR1 MNHEY, CDR2 SMNVEV (reference sequence). The CDR3 is 12 amino acids. Trimming left V 4 bases short and J 12 bases short, with 10 bases between. The CDR3 region is CASSSPGVPLHF. CDR3 coding DNA: TGTGCCAGCAGTTCCCCAGGGGTACCCCTCCACTTT.

About this clone itself: The germline gene is not matched at one end of the junction; a read error may be the cause. The CDR3 region is CASSPLTGELFF. CDR3 DNA: TGTGCTAGCAGCCCCCTCACCGGGGAGCTGTTTTTT. V is TRBV7-7 and J is TRBJ2-2; no firm D call. This CDR3 region has 12 residues. Per germline, CDR1 SSHAT and CDR2 FNYEAQ (reference sequence). The variable domain in full, with the rest retrieved from reference TRBV7-7 and TRBJ2-2, is GAGVSQSPRYKVTKRGQDVTLRCDPISSHATLYWYQQALGQGPEFLTYFNYEAQPDKSGLPSDRFSAERPEGSISTLTIQRTEQRDSAMYRCASSPLTGELFFGEGSRLTVL.

V is TRBV29-1 and J is TRBJ2-3, with D maybe TRBD2 (6 bases). Germline CDR1 reads SQVTM; CDR2 reads ANQGSEA. This CDR3 has 14 residues. In nucleotides, the CDR3 is TGCACAATTACGCGTGGGACTAGCACAGATACGCAGTATTTT. Translated, it gives CTITRGTSTDTQYF.

The chain uses TRBV9 and TRBJ2-7, with D possibly matching TRBD2 (6 bases). This CDR3 region has 14 residues. Germline CDR1 and CDR2: SGDLS and YYNGEE. V was pared by 4 bases and J by 0 bases, with 11 bases between. The CDR3 loop is CASSRSGSSYEQYF. CDR3 bases: TGTGCCAGCAGCCGTAGCGGAAGCTCCTACGAGCAGTACTTC.

This sequence joins TRBV5-4 and TRBJ2-1, with TRBD2 matching over 13 bases. The germline gives CDR1 SGHNT, CDR2 YYREEE (reference sequence). The J segment lost 13 bases and the V segment lost 3 bases, leaving 10 bases of the junction unmatched. This CDR3 region has 15 residues. The CDR3 protein is CASSWSTGTSGNQFF. The CDR3, as DNA: TGTGCCAGCAGCTGGTCCACCGGGACTAGCGGGAACCAGTTCTTC. Together with reference TRBV5-4 and TRBJ2-1, the CDR3 gives the full variable domain: ETGVTQSPTHLIKTRGQQVTLRCSSQSGHNTVSWYQQALGQGPQFIFQYYREEENGRGNFPPRFSGLQFPNYSSELNVNALELDDSALYLCASSWSTGTSGNQFFGPGTRLTVL.

V and J are TRBV10-2 and TRBJ1-2; 8 bases are shared with TRBD1. The CDR3 spans 14 residues. In germline, CDR1 is WSHSY, CDR2 SAAADI. Germline trimming cut 10 bases from V and 6 bases from J; bases unmatched to any gene: 13. CDR3 nucleotides: TGCGCCACCACATCTCCAGGGGGCGCGAATGGCTACACCTTC. It encodes CATTSPGGANGYTF.

In its sample, this clone was seen a few times. The chain is built from TRBV29-1 and TRBJ1-2, with TRBD1 matching 8 bases. Germline V gene data show CDR1 as SQVTM and CDR2 as ANQGSEA. The CDR3 length is 13 residues. V trimming: 4 bases; J trimming: 7 bases; junction bases outside the gene matches: 8. As DNA, the CDR3 is TGCAGCGTTGTTAACAGGGGGTATCGTGGCTACACCTTC. Amino acids: CSVVNRGYRGYTF.

This chain joins TRBV6-2 or TRBV6-3 and TRBJ2-4; the match to TRBD2 covers 7 bases. Germline V lookup: CDR1 MNHEY, CDR2 SVGEGT. The CDR3 covers 15 residues. J was trimmed by 6 bases and V by 4 bases; bases with no gene match: 9. The CDR3 bases are TGTGCCAGCAGTTCCTCAGGACTAGTAATAAACATTCAGTACTTC. Encoded protein: CASSSSGLVINIQYF.

The chain uses TRBV7-2 and TRBJ2-3; TRBD1 might be the D (6 bases). V was clipped by 0 bases and J by 1 base, with 11 bases between them. CDR1 SGHTA and CDR2 FQGNSA come from the germline V gene. The CDR3 sequence is 16 residues long. The CDR3 nucleotides read TGTGCCAGCAGCTTAGCGCCGACAGGTGGCACAGATACGCAGTATTTT. As protein: CASSLAPTGGTDTQYF.

V is TRBV5-4 and J is TRBJ1-2, with a tentative D call TRBD1 (5 bases). Germline CDR1 is SGHNT and CDR2 is YYREEE (reference sequence). The CDR3 is made up of 15 amino acids. Trimming stripped 1 base from V and 4 bases from J, with 14 bases between. As DNA, the CDR3 is TGTGCCAGCAGCTTGCCGGCGGGGGGAAGCTATGGCTACACCTTC. This sequence encodes CASSLPAGGSYGYTF.

The chain is built from TRBV20-1 and TRBJ1-6, with D tentatively TRBD1 (5 bases). Trimming shortened V by 3 bases and J by 5 bases, and 11 bases separated the two germline ends. The CDR3 length is 14 residues. Germline V gives CDR1 DFQATT, CDR2 SNEGSKA (reference sequence). CDR3 amino acids: CSASDAGHNSPLHF. The DNA for the CDR3 is TGCAGTGCTAGTGACGCAGGGCATAATTCACCCCTCCACTTT.

This clone was counted once. The chain recombines TRBV7-6 with TRBJ2-3, with a tentative D call TRBD2 (7 bases). The CDR3 length is 14 residues. The germline V gene has CDR1 SGHVS and CDR2 FNYEAQ. Trimming took off 5 bases at V and 6 bases at J, with 15 bases between the two ends. The CDR3 protein is CASSPGGRRDTQYF. Written as DNA, the CDR3 is TGTGCCAGCAGCCCGGGGGGCCGGAGGGATACGCAGTATTTT.

The V call is TRBV3-1 (or the pseudogene TRBV3-2), the J call TRBJ2-7, with D maybe TRBD1 (6 bases). This CDR3 contains 14 residues. The V and J ends lost 0 bases and 6 bases respectively, with 12 bases between them. Germline CDR1 reads LGHDT; CDR2 reads YNNKEL (reference sequence). CDR3 sequence (DNA): TGTGCCAGCAGCCAAGAACACAGGGTTGGCGAGCAGTACTTC. Translated, it gives CASSQEHRVGEQYF.

This rearrangement joins TRBV28 to TRBJ1-2; 7 bases fit TRBD1. With 8 bases clipped from V and 4 bases from J, the junction kept 13 bases outside the gene matches. This CDR3 contains 15 residues. Per the germline V gene, CDR1 is MDHEN and CDR2 is SYDVKM. CDR3 in amino acids: CASQLTGTDRYGYTF. The CDR3 nucleotides are TGTGCCAGCCAACTGACCGGGACAGATCGCTATGGCTACACCTTC.

This clone was counted a single time. This chain uses TRBV24-1 with TRBJ1-5; 7 bases agree with TRBD1. The CDR3 sequence is 15 residues long. After removal of 4 bases from V and 4 bases from J, the junction contained 6 bases not matched to a gene. The germline CDR1 and CDR2 sequences are KGHDR and SFDVKD. The CDR3 DNA sequence: TGTGCCACCAGTGAGACGGGGACAGTTAATCAGCCCCAGCATTTT. Residues: CATSETGTVNQPQHF.

CDR3 in amino acids: CASSLWFPTGAYNEQFF. The CDR3 region has the DNA TGTGCCAGCAGCTTATGGTTCCCGACAGGGGCGTACAATGAGCAGTTCTTC. The chain recombines TRBV7-8 with TRBJ2-1; 8 nucleotides align to TRBD1. Germline V gene sequence: CDR1 SGHVS, CDR2 FQNEAQ. The CDR3 is 17 residues long. The V segment lost 2 bases and the J segment 4 bases; nucleotides outside the gene matches: 10.